These 17 T cell receptor beta chains originate from one sample sequenced in a study of T cells in Graves' hyperthyroidism and ophthalmopathy (dated by TCRdb to about 2019). Library preparation used multiplex PCR. TCRdb lists the instrument as Illumina HiSeq 2000. The TCR beta CDR3 regions were amplified from the RNA transcripts. The TCR CDR3 was subjected to a first round of RT-PCR using the HTBI primer set and the Qiagen OneStep RT-PCR kit. The public reads were quality trimmed at Q25 with fastp and then assembled into clones with MiXCR by TCRdb, keeping productive beta chains. All rows with the same CDR3 protein become a single entry with the most common DNA and genes. Across this sample there are a few hundred thousand distinct CDR3 sequences, with less than 20% seen only once. The top ten hold 28% of the sample. Sequencing was carried out using blood. These receptors originate from a woman between 18 and 29 years old with Graves' hyperthyroidism that later progressed to Graves' ophthalmopathy.

This clonotype was picked up a small number of times. The CDR3 reads CASSVVPTAMNTEAFF. The DNA of the CDR3 is TGTGCCAGCAGCGTAGTCCCAACAGCTATGAACACTGAAGCTTTCTTT. The J gene is TRBJ1-1, the V gene TRBV9; D is unclear. The CDR3 runs 16 residues. Germline CDR1 SGDLS, CDR2 YYNGEE. The V end lost 0 bases, the J end lost 0 bases, and 12 bases lay between the germline ends.

The J gene is TRBJ1-6, the V gene TRBV20-1; 9 bases match TRBD1. Per the germline V gene, CDR1 is DFQATT and CDR2 is SNEGSKA (reference sequence). With 0 bases clipped from V and 7 bases from J, the junction kept 7 bases outside the gene matches. The length of the CDR3 is 16 residues. The CDR3 loop is CSARDMMGTGNSPLHF. CDR3 DNA sequence: TGCAGTGCTAGAGATATGATGGGGACAGGGAATTCACCCCTCCACTTT.

Regarding this clonotype: Relative to the germline gene, one junction end is altered; a read error may explain this. The chain recombines TRBV14 with TRBJ2-3, with TRBD2 matching over 8 bases. CDR1 is SGHDN, CDR2 FVKESK, per germline. The CDR3 has 16 residues. The CDR3 nucleotides are TGTACCAGCAGCCATCAAGCGGGAGTCGGCACAGATACGCAGTATTTT. The encoded protein is CTSSHQAGVGTDTQYF.

This clonotype occurred many times. V gene TRBV20-1 combines with J gene TRBJ2-7; D perhaps matches TRBD1 (8 bases). Germline V gene data show CDR1 as DFQATT and CDR2 as SNEGSKA (reference sequence). CDR3 length: 17 residues. The V and J ends lost 3 bases and 2 bases respectively, with 23 bases between them. As DNA, the CDR3 is TGCAGTGCTAGGGCGGACAGGGACTATCATGACCCCTACGAGCAGTACTTC. Translating it yields CSARADRDYHDPYEQYF.

This clonotype was recorded at least ten times. CDR3 DNA: TGTGCCAGCAGTACCAACCCGGGACTACTTATCTACGAGCAGTACTTC. Translating it yields CASSTNPGLLIYEQYF. The chain uses TRBV28 and TRBJ2-7; 7 nucleotides agree with TRBD2. The CDR3 has 16 residues. Trimming cost V 5 bases and J 3 bases; bases outside gene matches: 13. The germline CDR1 and CDR2 sequences are MDHEN and SYDVKM.

Only a few counts were recorded for this clonotype. The J gene is TRBJ2-2, the V gene TRBV5-1; 9 bases are shared with TRBD2. Germline V lookup: CDR1 SGHRS, CDR2 YFSETQ. This CDR3 region has 16 residues. Trimming removed 0 bases from V and 9 bases from J; junction bases left unmatched: 9. CDR3 in amino acids: CASSLEGAGGLRELFF. The CDR3 DNA reads as TGCGCCAGCAGCTTGGAAGGTGCGGGAGGGCTCCGGGAGCTGTTTTTT.

This clonotype came up many times. The chain uses TRBV7-9 and TRBJ2-7; D is perhaps TRBD2 (5 bases). Germline CDR1 is SEHNR and CDR2 is FQNEAQ (reference sequence). V lost 3 bases and J lost 5, with 17 bases in between. This CDR3 comprises 15 residues. The CDR3 sequence is CASSFLRGDFDEQYF. As DNA, the CDR3 is TGTGCCAGCAGCTTTCTTCGGGGAGACTTCGACGAGCAGTACTTC.

This clonotype has more than one count but fewer than ten. The gene calls are TRBV10-2 and TRBJ2-2, with 14 bases aligning to TRBD2. The V and J ends lost 5 bases and 4 bases, in that order; junction bases with no gene match: 3. Germline CDR1 is WSHSY and CDR2 is SAAADI. The CDR3 is 16 residues long. The CDR3 DNA reads TGCGCCAGCAGTTCCGGGACTAGCGGGAGCACCGGGGAGCTGTTTTTT. This encodes CASSSGTSGSTGELFF.

V is TRBV24-1 and J is TRBJ2-3; 7 bases are a match to TRBD2. The germline V gene has CDR1 KGHDR and CDR2 SFDVKD. Trimming at V came to 8 bases and at J to 5 bases, leaving 6 bases not matched to a gene. The CDR3 totals 13 residues. The CDR3 spells CATMREFGDTQYF. The CDR3 DNA is TGTGCCACCATGCGGGAGTTCGGAGATACGCAGTATTTT.

In its sample, this clonotype was seen many times. The chain employs TRBV11-2 and TRBJ2-1; possible D gene TRBD2, 5 bases. The CDR3 runs 15 residues. Per the germline V gene, CDR1 is SGHAT and CDR2 is FQNNGV. The germline V and J ends were trimmed by 2 bases and 9 bases, with 17 bases remaining between them. CDR3 region: CASSLNGLAGGEQFF. The CDR3 DNA reads TGTGCCAGCAGCTTAAACGGACTGGCCGGCGGTGAGCAGTTCTTC.

Ten or more counts support this clonotype. This sequence joins TRBV15 and TRBJ2-2; D is unresolved. Germline values: CDR1 LNHNV, CDR2 YYDKDF (reference sequence). The CDR3 length is 12 residues. The V and J ends lost 8 bases and 1 base respectively, with 5 bases between them. The DNA of the CDR3 is TGTGCCACCGGGAAGAACACCGGGGAGCTGTTTTTT. Protein sequence: CATGKNTGELFF. The variable domain in full, completed from reference TRBV15 and TRBJ2-2, reads DAMVIQNPRYQVTQFGKPVTLSCSQTLNHNVMYWYQQKSSQAPKLLFHYYDKDFNNEADTPDNFQSRRPNTSFCFLDIRSPGLGDTAMYLCATGKNTGELFFGEGSRLTVL.

This clonotype has a handful of counts. J is TRBJ2-7 and V is TRBV10-3; 10 nucleotides agree with TRBD1. This CDR3 has 16 residues. Germline loops: CDR1 ENHRY, CDR2 SYGVKD. Trimming at V came to 5 bases and at J to 3 bases, leaving 10 bases not matched to a gene. For the CDR3, the DNA is TGTGCCATCAGTCGGCTGGACAGGGGGGAGGGCTACGAGCAGTACTTC. It is translated as CAISRLDRGEGYEQYF.

The sample holds a few counts of this clonotype. V gene TRBV7-8 combines with J gene TRBJ2-1; D is undetermined. The CDR3 totals 16 residues. V lost 5 bases, J lost 0 bases, and 14 bases lay in between. The germline CDR1 and CDR2 sequences are SGHVS and FQNEAQ. CDR3 in DNA: TGTGCCAGCAGCCCTCGCGGCGAAAGCTCCTACAATGAGCAGTTCTTC. Its translation is CASSPRGESSYNEQFF.

This clonotype was counted ten times or more. The V gene is TRBV27, the J gene TRBJ1-1, with 12 bases fitting TRBD1. The CDR3 runs 14 residues. Germline CDR1 MNHEY, CDR2 SMNVEV (reference sequence). Unmatched junction bases numbered 5, after V lost 6 bases and J lost 6 bases. CDR3 sequence reads: CASRGQGAFSEAFF. Written as DNA, the CDR3 is TGTGCCAGCAGGGGACAGGGGGCGTTTTCTGAAGCTTTCTTT.

Only a few counts were recorded for this clonotype. The chain joins TRBV30 to TRBJ1-4; 10 bases align to TRBD1. In germline, CDR1 is GTSNPN, CDR2 SVGIG (reference sequence). Trimming took 2 bases from V and 6 from J; bases not matched to a gene: 12. The CDR3 is made up of 17 amino acids. CDR3 region: CAWSSPTGTGAHEKLFF. DNA of the CDR3: TGTGCCTGGAGTTCCCCGACCGGGACAGGGGCCCATGAAAAACTGTTTTTT.

This clonotype was found many times. The genes are TRBV7-2 and TRBJ2-7, with 8 bases matching TRBD2. The V segment lost 5 bases and the J segment 2 bases; nucleotides outside the gene matches: 11. Germline V gene sequence: CDR1 SGHTA, CDR2 FQGNSA. The CDR3 is 16 amino acids. The chain's CDR3 is CASSVRGGSGAYEQYF. The CDR3 nucleotides read TGTGCCAGCAGCGTAAGAGGTGGTAGCGGGGCCTACGAGCAGTACTTC.

The gene calls are TRBV9 and TRBJ2-7; D is possibly TRBD2 (6 bases). The V and J ends lost 3 bases and 3 bases respectively, with 13 bases between them. This CDR3 contains 14 residues. From germline, CDR1 is SGDLS and CDR2 YYNGEE. CDR3 DNA: TGTGCCAGCAGCGGGAGACTAGATGGCTACGAGCAGTACTTC. It specifies CASSGRLDGYEQYF. Variable domain in full (rest from reference TRBV9 and TRBJ2-7): DSGVTQTPKHLITATGQRVTLRCSPRSGDLSVYWYQQSLDQGLQFLIQYYNGEERAKGNILERFSAQQFPDLHSELNLSSLELGDSALYFCASSGRLDGYEQYFGPGTRLTVT.